This TCR beta chain was sequenced in a study of CD8 T cells in Susac syndrome (dated by TCRdb to the late 2010s). In terms of the full investigation: The study used repertoire sequencing to test whether antigen drove CD8+ T cell activation and differentiation in Susac syndrome.

The CDR3 goes from the cysteine to the phenylalanine over 16 residues. Just CDR3 DNA is preserved here, 48 bases in frame from base 1. CDR1 MNHEY and CDR2 SMNVEV are derived from the germline V gene (reference sequence). V lost 8 bases and J lost 5 bases, and the count of bases not matched to a germline gene is 14. RNA was extracted using the RNeasy kit, and roughly 0.5 to 1 microgram was reverse transcribed with random hexamers. TCR beta CDR3 regions were amplified with the immunoSEQ multiplex PCR assay covering 54 Vbeta and 13 Jbeta segments. PCR amplification bias was corrected using a synthetic template baseline for primer optimization and computational correction. Under the source paper's analysis protocol: Reads were assigned to V, D and J genes according to IMGT and analyzed in immunoSEQ Analyzer, with only productive sequences retained. Clonality was computed as one minus Shannon entropy normalized by log2 of the number of productive unique sequences. Public and private clones were assessed among the 100 most prevalent clones of each patient and control. A clone was defined as Susac-specific if it was absent from the healthy and MS cohorts, from some 980 published viral clones and from other ImmuneACCESS disease sequences. TCRdb reprocessing: public reads trimmed at Q25 with fastp, clones called with MiXCR, in-frame beta chains kept. Here each entry gathers all rows of one CDR3 protein and keeps the most common genes and DNA. Here the V and J calls rest on TCRdb's processing, not on the authors' analysis. The sample yields under 250,000 distinct CDR3 sequences; about 93% were counted once. The ten largest clones add up to 0.055% to 0.075% of the sample.

Peripheral blood CD8+ and CD4+ T cells from healthy donors, Susac syndrome patients and multiple sclerosis patients were profiled using high-throughput TCR beta sequencing. Treatment-naive patients with stable or active relapsing-remitting disease fulfilling revised McDonald criteria were used as multiple sclerosis controls. Bulk CD8+ and CD4+ T cells were purified by magnetic negative isolation, whereas CD8+ TEMRA cells were enriched by FACS. Blood was drawn into EDTA tubes, processed within 24 hours, and PBMCs were isolated by density gradient centrifugation. PBMCs intended for TCR sequencing were cryopreserved in liquid nitrogen and were subsequently thawed in a 37 degrees C water bath. Purity of sorted or isolated CD4+, CD8+ and CD8+ TEMRA cells was at least 90%. Beyond this particular receptor, the publication reports: The number of individuals in the TCR sequencing and HLA analysis was recognized as being relatively small.

As concerns this clonotype: Its target antigen remains unknown. Within one base of it there is no much larger clone, and no base qualities were kept.

Rearrangement joined TRBV27 to TRBJ1-1, and TRBD1 matches 10 of the central bases. Sequencing input: CD4+ T cells from PBMCs. This clonotype was sampled from a human donor with multiple sclerosis. The CDR3 loop reads CASSLDRGRFITEAFF. The sequenced DNA: TGTGCCAGCTCCCTCGACAGGGGGCGGTTTATTACTGAAGCTTTCTTT.